Listed here is a single TCR beta chain. Antigen: not known. This entry belongs to a study of shared clonotypes between healthy human individuals. In the study overall: The study used three CD4 naive, three CD4 memory, two CD8 naive and one CD8 memory plate per donor. Study-level points and caveats: Roughly 4.6% of naive CD4 clonotypes were common to several donors. It was the few donors that limited the genetic and exposure-history diversity represented.

Per germline, CDR1 LNHDA and CDR2 SQIVND (reference sequence). This CDR3 contains 14 residues. J gave up 5 bases and V 8 bases, and 5 bases lay outside the gene matches. The input for sorted-subset replicate PCRs was approximately 200 ng DNA, tens of thousands of T cell genomes. Clones were read by immunoSEQ multiplex PCR, and TCRdb kept only the in-frame ones, dropping some. The table has over 850,000 clones, 78% seen once. The sequenced sample was memory CD4+ T cells from PBMCs. The subset is: CD45RA-negative fraction. The V and J genes are TRBV19 and TRBJ2-3; TRBD2 matches 12 bases. The clonotype was recovered from a man younger than 35 in good health. Some clones in this sample may be carry-over from other donors' samples. CDR3 nucleotide sequence: TGTGCCAGTCGACTAGCGGGAGATGTAGATACGCAGTATTTT. It yields the protein CASRLAGDVDTQYF.